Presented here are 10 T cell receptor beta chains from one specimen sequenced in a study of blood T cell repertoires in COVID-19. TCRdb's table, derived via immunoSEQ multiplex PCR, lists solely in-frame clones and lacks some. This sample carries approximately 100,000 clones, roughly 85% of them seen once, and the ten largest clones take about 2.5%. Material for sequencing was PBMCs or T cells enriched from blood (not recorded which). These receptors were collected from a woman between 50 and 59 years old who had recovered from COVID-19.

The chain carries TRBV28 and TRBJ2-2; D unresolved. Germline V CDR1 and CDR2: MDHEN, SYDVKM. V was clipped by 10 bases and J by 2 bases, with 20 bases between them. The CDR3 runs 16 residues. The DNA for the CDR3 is TGTGCCACCGGGTTAAAGGCGAGGATAAACACCGGGGAGCTGTTTTTT. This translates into CATGLKARINTGELFF.

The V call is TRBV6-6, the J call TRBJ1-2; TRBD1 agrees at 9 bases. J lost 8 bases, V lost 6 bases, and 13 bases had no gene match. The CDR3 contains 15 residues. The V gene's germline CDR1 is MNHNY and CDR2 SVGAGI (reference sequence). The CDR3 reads CASRGGDRAAQGYTF. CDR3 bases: TGTGCCAGCAGGGGGGGGGACAGGGCGGCCCAAGGCTACACCTTC.

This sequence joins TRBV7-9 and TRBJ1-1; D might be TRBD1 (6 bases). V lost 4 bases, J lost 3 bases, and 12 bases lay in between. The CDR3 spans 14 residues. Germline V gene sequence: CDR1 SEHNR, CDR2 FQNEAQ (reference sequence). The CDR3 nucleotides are TGTGCCAGCAGCTCACAGGGAACGCACACTGAAGCTTTCTTT. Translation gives CASSSQGTHTEAFF.

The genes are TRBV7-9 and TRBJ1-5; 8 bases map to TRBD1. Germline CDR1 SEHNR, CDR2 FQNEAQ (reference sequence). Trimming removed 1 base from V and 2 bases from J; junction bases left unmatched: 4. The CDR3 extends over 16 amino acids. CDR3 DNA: TGTGCCAGCAGCTTAGATTCAGGGGGCGGCAATCAGCCCCAGCATTTT. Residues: CASSLDSGGGNQPQHF.

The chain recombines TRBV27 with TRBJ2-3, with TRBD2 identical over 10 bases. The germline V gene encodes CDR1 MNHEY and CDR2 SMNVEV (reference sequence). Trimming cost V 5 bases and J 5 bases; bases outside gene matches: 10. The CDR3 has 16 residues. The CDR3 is CASSPKLAGFEDTQYF. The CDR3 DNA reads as TGTGCCAGCAGTCCCAAACTAGCGGGGTTTGAAGATACGCAGTATTTT.

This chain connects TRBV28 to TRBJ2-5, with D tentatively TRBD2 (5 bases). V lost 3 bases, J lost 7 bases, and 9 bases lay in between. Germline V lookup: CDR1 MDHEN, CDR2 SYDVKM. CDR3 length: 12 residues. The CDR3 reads CASSFGELTQYF. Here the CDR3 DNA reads TGTGCCAGCAGTTTCGGGGAATTGACCCAGTACTTC. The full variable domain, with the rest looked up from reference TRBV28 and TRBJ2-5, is DVKVTQSSRYLVKRTGEKVFLECVQDMDHENMFWYRQDPGLGLRLIYFSYDVKMKEKGDIPEGYSVSREKKERFSLILESASTNQTSMYLCASSFGELTQYFGPGTRLLVL.

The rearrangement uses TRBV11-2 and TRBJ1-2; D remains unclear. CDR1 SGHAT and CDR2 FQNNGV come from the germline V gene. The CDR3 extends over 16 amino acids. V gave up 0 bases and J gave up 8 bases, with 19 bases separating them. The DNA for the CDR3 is TGTGCCAGCAGCTTAGACGCCGGTAGGTCCAGGCACGGCTACACCTTC. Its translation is CASSLDAGRSRHGYTF. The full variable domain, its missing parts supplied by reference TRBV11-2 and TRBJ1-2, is EAGVAQSPRYKIIEKRQSVAFWCNPISGHATLYWYQQILGQGPKLLIQFQNNGVVDDSQLPKDRFSAERLKGVDSTLKIQPAKLEDSAVYLCASSLDAGRSRHGYTFGSGTRLTVV.

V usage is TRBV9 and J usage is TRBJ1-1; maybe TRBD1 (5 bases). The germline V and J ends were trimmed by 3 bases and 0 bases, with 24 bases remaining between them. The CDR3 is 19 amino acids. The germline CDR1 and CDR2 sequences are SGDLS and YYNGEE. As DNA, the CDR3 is TGTGCCAGCAGCGCTGGACACCCGGGAGGGTTGAAGATGAACACTGAAGCTTTCTTT. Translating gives CASSAGHPGGLKMNTEAFF.

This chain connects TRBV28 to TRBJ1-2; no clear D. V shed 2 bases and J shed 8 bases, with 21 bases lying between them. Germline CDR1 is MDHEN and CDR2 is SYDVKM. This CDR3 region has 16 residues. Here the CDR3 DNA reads TGTGCCAGCAGTTTAAGCGTGGGCAGACCCCCGGGGGGCTACACCTTC. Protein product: CASSLSVGRPPGGYTF.

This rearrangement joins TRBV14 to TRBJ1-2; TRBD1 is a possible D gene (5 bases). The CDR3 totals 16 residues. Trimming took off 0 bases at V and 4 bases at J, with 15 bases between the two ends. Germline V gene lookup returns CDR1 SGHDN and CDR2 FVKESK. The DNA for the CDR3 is TGTGCCAGCAGCCAAGATCACGGGGGGGGTAGCTATGGCTACACCTTC. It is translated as CASSQDHGGGSYGYTF.